This T cell receptor (beta chain) was retrieved from a study of blood T cell repertoires in COVID-19 (dated by TCRdb to about 2020). Describing the broader study: Samples from collaborators originated in the United States, Italy and Spain and spanned both the acute and convalescent phases of COVID-19. Where available, HLA class I and class II types were obtained from metadata supplied by the sample provider rather than from assay-based typing. The samples were drawn from the first 160 participants of the ongoing ImmuneRACE study and from 950 to 1,500 subjects provided by 6 global collaborators. Deeply sampled blood TCRbeta repertoires from subjects exposed to, actively infected with, or recovered from COVID-19 were included in the dataset. The prospective study material was composed of cDNA or gDNA derived from T cells, B-cell-depleted T cells, or PBMCs. The repertoires were released in a freely available public database intended as a resource for research on the immune response to SARS-CoV-2. Nearly every sample came with metadata listing a de-identified subject ID, COVID-19 status, age in years and sex. Results the study describes overall, beyond this receptor: The quantity of clinical and demographic metadata differed by source and by participant and was supplied without curation.

Participants in the prospective study were enrolled through a virtual design, were aged roughly 18 to 95 years, and lived in approximately 24 United States geographic areas. To assign participants to cohorts, the prospective study relied on clinical history that participants themselves reported in a screening survey and a study questionnaire. A participant counted as exposed if, within 2 weeks of entering the study, that participant had been in contact with someone who had a PCR-confirmed or clinician-diagnosed COVID-19 case. In the prospective study, mobile phlebotomists collected whole blood, serum and a nasopharyngeal or oropharyngeal swab from each participant. Over an approximately 2-month period, participants in the prospective study had the option of providing additional blood draws and questionnaires. Before DNA extraction, prospective study blood samples were shipped either frozen or at room temperature.

About this clone itself: Its recognized antigen is unknown. The record has no base qualities; no much larger clone is one base away.

TCRbeta CDR3 regions were amplified from genomic DNA using the immunoSEQ Assay, a bias-controlled multiplex PCR. On the study's bioinformatics: Nucleated cell counts per sample were estimated from amplification of reference gene primers within the assay. To quantify the absolute abundance of each unique TCRbeta CDR3 rearrangement, sequence reads were collapsed and filtered. Productive Simpson clonality was computed per sample as the square root of Simpson's diversity index over productive rearrangements. Not all clones reach the TCRdb copy of this immuneACCESS table, which keeps in-frame sequences only. Checked studies attribute under half of the gap to unresolved V genes and leave the rest unexplained. The D gene and trimming were derived from the DNA, and the V and J assignments and clone size from that table. This sample holds 320,000 or so clones; 85% were observed only once. Of the sample, over 1.5% falls within the top ten clones.

V ends up 9 bases short and J 0 bases short, with an unmatched junction base count of 5. From cysteine to phenylalanine, the CDR3 is 15 amino acids long. The read is trimmed to its CDR3 DNA, 45 bases read in frame from base 1. The germline V gene specifies SNHLY as CDR1 and FYNNEI as CDR2. The sequence derives from a woman aged 25 to 39 who had been exposed to COVID-19. The chain uses TRBV2 and TRBJ1-3, with 10 junctional bases fitting TRBD1. Input material: PBMCs or T cells enriched from blood (not recorded which). The DNA reads as follows: TGTGCCAGTCCGGGACAGGGGCGCTCTGGAAACACCATATATTTT. This sequence encodes CASPGQGRSGNTIYF. Full variable domain (CDR3 extended with the reference TRBV2 and TRBJ1-3 proteins): EPEVTQTPSHQVTQMGQEVILRCVPISNHLYFYWYRQILGQKVEFLVSFYNNEISEKSEIFDDQFSVERPDGSNFTLKIRSTKLEDSAMYFCASPGQGRSGNTIYFGEGSWLTVV.